What follows are 30 T cell receptor beta chains derived from one specimen sequenced in a study of identical twins. Using its own MiXCR run on the 5' RACE reads, TCRdb lists one record per CDR3 protein. The table includes fewer than 800,000 distinct CDR3 sequences, roughly 7.1% detected once. The same specimen was also included in a second study, on yellow fever vaccine responses in identical twins.

Material for sequencing was PBMCs. The receptor set was obtained from a woman aged 18 to 35 in good health.

This clonotype has more than one count but fewer than ten. The chain is built from TRBV6-2 or TRBV6-3 and TRBJ1-2; D unclear. V shed 0 bases and J shed 4 bases, with 15 bases lying between them. This CDR3 is built from 16 residues. Per the germline V gene, CDR1 is MNHEY and CDR2 is SVGEGT. The chain's CDR3 is CASSYSLSSEVYGYTF. CDR3 bases: TGTGCCAGCAGTTACTCGCTTTCGTCGGAGGTCTATGGCTACACCTTC.

In nucleotides, the CDR3 is TGTGCCAGCAGCTTAACGTTATCGCCAACTGGGGCCAACGTCCTGACTTTC. This codes for CASSLTLSPTGANVLTF. The gene calls are TRBV7-9 and TRBJ2-6; D unresolved. The CDR3 extends over 17 amino acids. Germline values: CDR1 SEHNR, CDR2 FQNEAQ (reference sequence). Trimming removed 2 bases at V and 2 bases at J, with 13 bases between.

This clonotype was picked up many times. V gene TRBV2 combines with J gene TRBJ2-7; D gene ambiguous. V lost 4 bases to trimming and J lost 0 bases, with 7 bases between them. The CDR3 length is 13 residues. CDR1 and CDR2 (germline): SNHLY, FYNNEI. In DNA, the CDR3 is TGTGCCAGCAGTGTTGACAACTCCTACGAGCAGTACTTC. Translated: CASSVDNSYEQYF.

The rearrangement joins TRBV7-2 to TRBJ2-1; D gene ambiguous. Germline CDR1 and CDR2: SGHTA and FQGNSA. V was pared by 5 bases and J by 9 bases, with 11 bases between. CDR3 size: 12 residues. CDR3 amino acids: CASSLNRVEQFF. In DNA form, the CDR3 reads TGTGCCAGCAGCCTTAATAGGGTTGAGCAGTTCTTC.

This clonotype was counted at least ten times. The chain uses TRBV12-3 or TRBV12-4 and TRBJ2-5, with D hard to call. V was clipped by 2 bases and J by 1 base, with 8 bases between them. The CDR3 is made up of 14 amino acids. In nucleotides, the CDR3 is TGTGCCAGCAGTTTACGGGCTGGCCAAGAGACCCAGTACTTC. Amino acid sequence: CASSLRAGQETQYF.

The V call is TRBV9, the J call TRBJ2-7; unclear D gene. The germline CDR1 and CDR2 sequences are SGDLS and YYNGEE. The V and J ends lost 3 bases and 5 bases respectively, with 15 bases between them. The CDR3 covers 14 residues. As DNA, the CDR3 is TGTGCCAGCAGCGCAAGACCAGGTCTTGACGAGCAGTACTTC. It encodes CASSARPGLDEQYF.

This clonotype was detected ten times or more. The gene calls are TRBV20-1 and TRBJ1-1, with D possibly TRBD1 on 6 matching bases. The V and J ends lost 7 bases and 4 bases respectively, with 13 bases between them. The CDR3 runs to 12 residues. Germline V gene lookup returns CDR1 DFQATT and CDR2 SNEGSKA (reference sequence). In DNA, the CDR3 is TGCAGTGACGGGGGCGTAAGCACTGAAGCTTTCTTT. Translated: CSDGGVSTEAFF.

The V and J genes are TRBV12-3 or TRBV12-4 and TRBJ1-2; a possible D gene is TRBD1 (6 bases). The CDR3 consists of 15 residues. V lost 6 bases and J 8 bases, leaving 22 bases between the germline ends. CDR3: CASSLLVGGAEGYTF. DNA for the CDR3: TGTGCCAGCAGCTTACTCGTGGGGGGCGCGGAAGGCTACACCTTC.

This clonotype was counted between two and nine times. The chain couples TRBV20-1 to TRBJ1-1, with D tentatively TRBD1 (5 bases). V lost 0 bases to trimming and J lost 5 bases, with 13 bases between them. This CDR3 is built from 14 residues. The germline CDR1 and CDR2 sequences are DFQATT and SNEGSKA (reference sequence). This chain's CDR3 is CSARDRAGRTEAFF. CDR3 nucleotides: TGCAGTGCTAGAGATAGGGCAGGGCGGACTGAAGCTTTCTTT.

This clonotype was seen at least ten times. V gene TRBV5-6 combines with J gene TRBJ2-7; a possible D gene is TRBD2 (5 bases). CDR1 is SGHDT, CDR2 YYEEEE, per germline. Between the trimmed V and J ends, which lost 0 bases and 6 bases, there was a span of 10 bases. The CDR3 has 13 amino acids. CDR3 protein: CASSLGLAGEQYF. Here the CDR3 DNA reads TGTGCCAGCAGCTTGGGGCTAGCTGGCGAGCAGTACTTC.

This clonotype was seen at least ten times. The chain recombines TRBV9 with TRBJ1-2; 12 bases align to TRBD1. With V trimmed by 4 bases and J by 8 bases, 9 bases remained unmatched. CDR1 is SGDLS and CDR2 is YYNGEE in the germline V gene. The CDR3 loop spans 15 amino acids. CDR3 residues: CASSPGTGGRSGYTF. In DNA form, the CDR3 reads TGTGCCAGCAGCCCCGGGACAGGGGGCAGATCGGGCTACACCTTC. Using reference TRBV9 and TRBJ1-2 for the parts outside the CDR3, the full variable domain is DSGVTQTPKHLITATGQRVTLRCSPRSGDLSVYWYQQSLDQGLQFLIQYYNGEERAKGNILERFSAQQFPDLHSELNLSSLELGDSALYFCASSPGTGGRSGYTFGSGTRLTVV.

The chain uses TRBV20-1 and TRBJ2-7, with D possibly being TRBD1 or TRBD2 (5 bases each). This CDR3 is 13 amino acids long. Germline lookup yields CDR1 DFQATT and CDR2 SNEGSKA (reference sequence). V dropped 0 bases and J dropped 12 bases, with 18 bases sitting between them. CDR3: CSARDDMGDAPYF. For the CDR3, the DNA is TGCAGTGCTAGAGATGATATGGGGGACGCCCCGTACTTC.

This clonotype was observed many times. This sequence joins TRBV28 and TRBJ2-5; TRBD2 agrees at 10 bases. Trimming at V came to 6 bases and at J to 3 bases, leaving 10 bases not matched to a gene. There are 16 residues in the CDR3. Germline V gene sequence: CDR1 MDHEN, CDR2 SYDVKM. DNA of the CDR3: TGTGCCAGCAGCTCGATTGGGACTAGCGAGAAAGAGACCCAGTACTTC. Residues: CASSSIGTSEKETQYF.

This chain uses TRBV7-8 with TRBJ1-5, with D possibly TRBD1 on 6 matching bases. The CDR3 extends over 16 amino acids. V was clipped by 1 base and J by 0 bases, with 10 bases between them. CDR1 SGHVS and CDR2 FQNEAQ come from the germline V gene. The CDR3 is CASSLEGQLSNQPQHF. Here the CDR3 DNA reads TGTGCCAGCAGCTTAGAGGGACAACTTAGCAATCAGCCCCAGCATTTT. The variable domain in full, completed from reference TRBV7-8 and TRBJ1-5, reads GAGVSQSPRYKVAKRGQDVALRCDPISGHVSLFWYQQALGQGPEFLTYFQNEAQLDKSGLPSDRFFAERPEGSVSTLKIQRTQQEDSAVYLCASSLEGQLSNQPQHFGDGTRLSIL.

This clonotype appeared many times. This chain joins TRBV25-1 and TRBJ2-1, with 11 positions matching TRBD2. The CDR3 is 16 amino acids. From germline, CDR1 is MGHDK and CDR2 SYGVNS. The junction had 7 bases not matched to a gene; V was cut back by 4 bases and J by 5 bases. The DNA for the CDR3 is TGTGCCAGCAGTGTAATAGCGGGAGGGCCGAACAATGAGCAGTTCTTC. This encodes CASSVIAGGPNNEQFF.

There are many counts of this clonotype. The chain joins TRBV6-1 to TRBJ2-3; 7 bases align to TRBD2. J lost 3 bases, V lost 6 bases, and 9 bases had no gene match. The CDR3 length is 15 residues. CDR1 and CDR2 from the germline V gene are MNHNS and SASEGT. The CDR3 sequence: CASSPSGIGTDTQYF. Written as DNA, the CDR3 is TGTGCCAGCAGCCCGAGCGGGATTGGGACAGATACGCAGTATTTT.

Ten or more counts support this clonotype. The chain has TRBV9 and TRBJ2-3; D remains ambiguous. Germline CDR1 SGDLS, CDR2 YYNGEE. V was shortened by 0 bases and J by 3 bases, with 8 bases between the two germline ends. The CDR3 length is 14 residues. The CDR3 nucleotides are TGTGCCAGCAGCGTAGAAGTTGGGACAGATACGCAGTATTTT. Its translation: CASSVEVGTDTQYF.

This clonotype occurred a few times. The chain is built from TRBV29-1 and TRBJ1-1, with D unclear. The CDR3 runs to 14 residues. V was pared by 6 bases and J by 0 bases, with 14 bases between. Germline lookup yields CDR1 SQVTM and CDR2 ANQGSEA. This CDR3 reads CSVRKTRLNTEAFF. The CDR3 DNA reads TGCAGCGTCCGGAAGACGAGGTTGAACACTGAAGCTTTCTTT.

This clonotype was recorded a few times. The gene calls are TRBV11-2 and TRBJ2-7; D gene unclear. V lost 3 bases, J lost 7 bases, and 10 bases lay in between. The CDR3 runs to 12 residues. CDR1 SGHAT and CDR2 FQNNGV come from the germline V gene. This CDR3 is CASSFHPPEQYF. CDR3 sequence (DNA): TGTGCCAGCAGCTTTCACCCCCCAGAGCAGTACTTC. Full variable domain (outside the CDR3, taken from reference TRBV11-2 and TRBJ2-7): EAGVAQSPRYKIIEKRQSVAFWCNPISGHATLYWYQQILGQGPKLLIQFQNNGVVDDSQLPKDRFSAERLKGVDSTLKIQPAKLEDSAVYLCASSFHPPEQYFGPGTRLTVT.

CDR3 in DNA: TGTGCCAGCAGCCAAGAGTTCACAGATACGCAGTATTTT. Protein product: CASSQEFTDTQYF. The chain has TRBV14 and TRBJ2-3; D call uncertain. Trimming cost V 0 bases and J 2 bases, with 3 bases left between them. Germline CDR1 is SGHDN and CDR2 is FVKESK. The CDR3 runs to 13 residues.

This clonotype has at least ten counts. The chain employs TRBV12-3 or TRBV12-4 and TRBJ2-3; no clear D. The CDR3 extends over 14 amino acids. Trimming shortened V by 2 bases and J by 2 bases, and 8 bases separated the two germline ends. CDR3 region: CASSLRRNTDTQYF. The CDR3 bases are TGTGCCAGCAGTTTACGCCGGAACACAGATACGCAGTATTTT.

This clonotype was picked up many times. The genes are TRBV12-3 or TRBV12-4 and TRBJ2-1; no reliable D call. The CDR3 length is 13 residues. V lost 3 bases to trimming and J lost 2 bases, with 5 bases between them. CDR3 nucleotides: TGTGCCAGCAGTTTTAATGCCTACAATGAGCAGTTCTTC. It specifies CASSFNAYNEQFF.

A few counts support this clonotype. The V gene is TRBV28, the J gene TRBJ1-5; TRBD1 aligns across 7 bases. The CDR3 runs 15 residues. The germline CDR1 and CDR2 sequences are MDHEN and SYDVKM. V trimming: 6 bases; J trimming: 2 bases; junction bases outside the gene matches: 7. The CDR3 is CASSGETGRNQPQHF. CDR3 DNA sequence: TGTGCCAGCAGCGGAGAGACAGGGCGCAATCAGCCCCAGCATTTT.

This clonotype was seen at least ten times. This rearrangement joins TRBV20-1 to TRBJ1-1; no clear D gene. The CDR3 contains 13 residues. The germline CDR1 and CDR2 sequences are DFQATT and SNEGSKA (reference sequence). Between the trimmed V and J ends, which lost 0 bases and 9 bases, there was a span of 14 bases. Here the CDR3 reads CSARDPFRDQAFF. DNA for the CDR3: TGCAGTGCTAGAGATCCCTTCCGGGATCAAGCTTTCTTT.

The rearrangement uses TRBV6-5 and TRBJ2-1; weak D call: TRBD2 (5 bases). Germline V gene sequence: CDR1 MNHEY, CDR2 SVGAGI. CDR3 size: 10 residues. V shed 5 bases and J shed 16 bases, with 12 bases lying between them. CDR3 residues: CASSLRGYFF. In DNA form, the CDR3 reads TGTGCCAGCAGTCTACGGGGATACTTCTTC.

This clonotype came up many times. The V call is TRBV7-9, the J call TRBJ2-3; 8 nucleotides align to TRBD2. The germline V gene has CDR1 SEHNR and CDR2 FQNEAQ (reference sequence). Trimming at V came to 5 bases and at J to 5 bases, leaving 15 bases not matched to a gene. This CDR3 has 17 residues. The CDR3: CASSQGLVAVWGDTQYF. CDR3 sequence (DNA): TGTGCCAGCAGCCAGGGACTAGTGGCAGTTTGGGGAGATACGCAGTATTTT.

This clonotype has ten or more counts. V is TRBV10-3 and J is TRBJ1-1, with 8 nucleotides matching TRBD1. CDR1 is ENHRY and CDR2 is SYGVKD in the germline V gene. The CDR3 spans 17 residues. The V and J ends lost 4 bases and 3 bases, in that order; junction bases with no gene match: 13. For the CDR3, the DNA is TGTGCCATCAGTGGTCCCCCCGCAGGGGGCGCGTACACTGAAGCTTTCTTT. Protein sequence: CAISGPPAGGAYTEAFF.

This clonotype has only a few counts. The rearrangement joins TRBV20-1 to TRBJ1-1; D not certain. There are 13 residues in the CDR3. V lost 3 bases to trimming and J lost 0 bases, with 8 bases between them. Germline lookup yields CDR1 DFQATT and CDR2 SNEGSKA (reference sequence). The DNA of the CDR3 is TGCAGTGCTAGTCCAGGAATGAACACTGAAGCTTTCTTT. This encodes CSASPGMNTEAFF.

The chain uses TRBV28 and TRBJ2-7; 8 bases agree with TRBD1. The germline V gene encodes CDR1 MDHEN and CDR2 SYDVKM. The trim removed 6 bases at V and 3 bases at J, leaving 10 bases unmatched. This CDR3 spans 15 amino acids. For the CDR3, the DNA is TGTGCCAGCAGCCGGACAGGGACCAAGAGCTACGAGCAGTACGTC. Its translation: CASSRTGTKSYEQYV.

In this sample, this clonotype turned up many times. The chain is built from TRBV4-1 and TRBJ1-5; D is unresolved. The CDR3 length is 14 residues. V was cut by 2 bases and J by 4 bases, with 9 bases left in between. The germline gives CDR1 MGHRA, CDR2 YSYEKL. CDR3 nucleotide sequence: TGCGCCAGCAGCCAAATTGGAGGGAATCAGCCCCAGCATTTT. Its protein is CASSQIGGNQPQHF.